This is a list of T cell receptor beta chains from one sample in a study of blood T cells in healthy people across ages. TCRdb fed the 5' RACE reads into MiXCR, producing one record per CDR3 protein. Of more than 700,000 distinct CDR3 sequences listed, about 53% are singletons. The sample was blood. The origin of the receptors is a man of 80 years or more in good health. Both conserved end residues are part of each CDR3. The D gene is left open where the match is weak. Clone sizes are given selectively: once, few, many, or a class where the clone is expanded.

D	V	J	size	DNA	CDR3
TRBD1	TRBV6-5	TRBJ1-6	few	TGTGCCAGCCAAACCGGGACAGAGAATTCACCCCTCCACTTT	CASQTGTENSPLHF
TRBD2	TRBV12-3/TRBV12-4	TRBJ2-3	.	TGTGCCAGCAGAAGACGGGAGGGGGGAGTTAGCACAGATACGCAGTATTTT	CASRRREGGVSTDTQYF
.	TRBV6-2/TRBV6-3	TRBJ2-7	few	TGTGCCAGCAGTTCGGACCCGGGGCCAGAGTACTTC	CASSSDPGPEYF
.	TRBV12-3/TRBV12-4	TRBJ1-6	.	TGTGCCAGCAGGGTGGTCGGTGTGGGACCCCTCCACTTT	CASRVVGVGPLHF
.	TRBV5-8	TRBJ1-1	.	TGTGCCAGCATTCTCACCGGGGGCACTGAAGCTTTCTTT	CASILTGGTEAFF
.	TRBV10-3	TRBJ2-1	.	TGTGCCATCCGGAGGGGCACCTACAATGAGCAGTTCTTC	CAIRRGTYNEQFF
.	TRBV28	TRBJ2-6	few	TGTGCCAGCAGTTTAGGACCAGGGGAAGCTGGGGCCAACGTCCTGACTTTC	CASSLGPGEAGANVLTF
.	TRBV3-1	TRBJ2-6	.	TGTGCCAGCAGGGACACAGGGTCTGGGGCCAACGTCCTGACTTTC	CASRDTGSGANVLTF
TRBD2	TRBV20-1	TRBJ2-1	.	TGCAGTGCTAGTTTTCACGGCGGGAGGAGTGGTATTGAGCAGTTCTTC	CSASFHGGRSGIEQFF
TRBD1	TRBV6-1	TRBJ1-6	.	TGTGCCAGCAGTCGGGGACAGGGGGCGACGAGCTCCTATAATTCACCCCTCCACTTT	CASSRGQGATSSYNSPLHF
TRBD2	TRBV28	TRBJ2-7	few	TGTGCCAGTAGTTTCCTTAGACTAGCGGGAGCGTCACCCTACGAGCAGTACTTC	CASSFLRLAGASPYEQYF
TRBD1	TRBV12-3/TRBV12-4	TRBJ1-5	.	TGTGCCAGCAGTTTACGACAGGGCCGAGCGCCCCAGCATTTT	CASSLRQGRAPQHF
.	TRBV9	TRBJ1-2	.	TGTGCCAGCAGCGTAGTAGCGGATGGCTACACCTTC	CASSVVADGYTF
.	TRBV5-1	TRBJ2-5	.	TGCGCCAGCAGCTTGAAGGGGGGGGGAGTGACCCAGTACTTC	CASSLKGGGVTQYF
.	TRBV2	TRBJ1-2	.	TGTGCCAGCAGTGAACGGTGGACTGAGACTAACTATGACTACACCTTC	CASSERWTETNYDYTF
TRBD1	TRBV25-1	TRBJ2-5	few	TGTGCCAGCAGTACAACCGGGACAGGGATAGAGACCCAGTACTTC	CASSTTGTGIETQYF
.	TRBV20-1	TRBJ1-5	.	TGCAGTGCTCAGGGAGCGGGAGGGATTAGCAATCAGCCCCAGCATTTT	CSAQGAGGISNQPQHF
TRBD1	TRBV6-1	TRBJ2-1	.	TGTGCCAGCAGGGGACAGGACTACAATGAGCAGTTCTTC	CASRGQDYNEQFF
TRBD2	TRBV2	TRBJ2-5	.	TGTGCCAGCAGTGAATTAGCGGGAGGGGTCGATGAGCAGTACTTC	CASSELAGGVDEQYF
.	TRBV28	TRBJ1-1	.	TGTGCCAGCATCACCGGGGGGGCCAATGAAGCTTTCTTT	CASITGGANEAFF
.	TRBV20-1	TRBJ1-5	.	TGCAGTGCGCCATTCCCGGGACAAAGAAATCAGCCCCAGCATTTT	CSAPFPGQRNQPQHF
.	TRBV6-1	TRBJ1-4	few	TGTGCCAGCAGTCCGGGAACAACTAATGAAAAACTGTTTTTT	CASSPGTTNEKLFF
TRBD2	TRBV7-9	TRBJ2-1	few	TGTGCCAGCAGCTCCGGGGGACTAGCGGGCTCCTACAATGAGCAGTTCTTC	CASSSGGLAGSYNEQFF
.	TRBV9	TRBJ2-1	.	TGTGCCGGCAGCGTAGGAGGGCGGGAAGGGGATGAGCAGTTCTTC	CAGSVGGREGDEQFF